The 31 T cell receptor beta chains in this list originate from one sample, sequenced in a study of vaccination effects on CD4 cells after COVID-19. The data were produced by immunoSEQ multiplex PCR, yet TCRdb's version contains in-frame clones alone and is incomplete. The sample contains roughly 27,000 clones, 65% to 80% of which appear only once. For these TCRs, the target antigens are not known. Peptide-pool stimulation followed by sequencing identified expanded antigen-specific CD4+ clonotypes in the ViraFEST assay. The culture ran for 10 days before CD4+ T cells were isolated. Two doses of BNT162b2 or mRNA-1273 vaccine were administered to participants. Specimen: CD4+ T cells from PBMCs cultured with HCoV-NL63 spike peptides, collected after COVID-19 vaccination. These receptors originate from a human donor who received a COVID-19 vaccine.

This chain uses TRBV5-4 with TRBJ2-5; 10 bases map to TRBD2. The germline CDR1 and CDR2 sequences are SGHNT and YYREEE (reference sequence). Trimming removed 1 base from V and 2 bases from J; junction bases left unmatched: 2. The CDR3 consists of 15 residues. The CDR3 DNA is TGTGCCAGCAGCTTGACTAGCGGGGCTCAAGAGACCCAGTACTTC. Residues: CASSLTSGAQETQYF.

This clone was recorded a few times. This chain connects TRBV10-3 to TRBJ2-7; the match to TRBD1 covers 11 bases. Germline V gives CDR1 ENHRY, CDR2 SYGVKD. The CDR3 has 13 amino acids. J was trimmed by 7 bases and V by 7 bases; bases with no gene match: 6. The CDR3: CAITGTGGEEQYF. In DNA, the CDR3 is TGTGCCATCACCGGGACAGGGGGAGAAGAGCAGTACTTC.

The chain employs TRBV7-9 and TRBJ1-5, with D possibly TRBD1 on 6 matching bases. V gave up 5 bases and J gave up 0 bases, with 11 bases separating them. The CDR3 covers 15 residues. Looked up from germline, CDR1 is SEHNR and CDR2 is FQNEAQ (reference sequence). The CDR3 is CASSAQGNSNQPQHF. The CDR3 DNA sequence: TGTGCCAGCAGCGCTCAGGGGAATAGCAATCAGCCCCAGCATTTT.

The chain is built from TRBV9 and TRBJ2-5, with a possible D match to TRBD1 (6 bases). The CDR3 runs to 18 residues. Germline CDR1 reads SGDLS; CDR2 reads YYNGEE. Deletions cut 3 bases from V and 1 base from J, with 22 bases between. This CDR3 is CASSEGVGGTVFQETQYF. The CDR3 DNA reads TGTGCCAGCAGCGAGGGGGTAGGTGGGACGGTGTTCCAAGAGACCCAGTACTTC. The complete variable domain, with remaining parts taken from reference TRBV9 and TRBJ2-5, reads DSGVTQTPKHLITATGQRVTLRCSPRSGDLSVYWYQQSLDQGLQFLIQYYNGEERAKGNILERFSAQQFPDLHSELNLSSLELGDSALYFCASSEGVGGTVFQETQYFGPGTRLLVL.

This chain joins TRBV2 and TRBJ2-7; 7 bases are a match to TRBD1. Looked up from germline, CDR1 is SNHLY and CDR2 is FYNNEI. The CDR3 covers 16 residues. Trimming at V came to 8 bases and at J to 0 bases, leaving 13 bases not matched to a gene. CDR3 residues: CASGLGDRPSSYEQYF. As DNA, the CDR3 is TGTGCCAGCGGCCTTGGGGACAGACCAAGCTCCTACGAGCAGTACTTC.

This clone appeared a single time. This CDR3 is CASSGATGYVDNEQFF. Written as DNA, the CDR3 is TGTGCCAGCTCAGGGGCGACAGGATACGTTGACAATGAGCAGTTCTTC. V gene TRBV18 combines with J gene TRBJ2-1, with D perhaps TRBD1 (6 bases). There are 16 residues in the CDR3. The V gene lost 5 bases and the J gene lost 5 bases, with 19 bases spanning the gap. Germline V gene lookup returns CDR1 KGHSH and CDR2 LQKENI.

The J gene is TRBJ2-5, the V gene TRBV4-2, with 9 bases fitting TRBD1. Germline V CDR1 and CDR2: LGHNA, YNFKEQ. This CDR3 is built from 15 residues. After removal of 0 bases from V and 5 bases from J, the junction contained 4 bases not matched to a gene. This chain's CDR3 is CASSQDVDRGETQYF. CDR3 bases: TGTGCCAGCAGCCAAGATGTCGACAGGGGGGAGACCCAGTACTTC.

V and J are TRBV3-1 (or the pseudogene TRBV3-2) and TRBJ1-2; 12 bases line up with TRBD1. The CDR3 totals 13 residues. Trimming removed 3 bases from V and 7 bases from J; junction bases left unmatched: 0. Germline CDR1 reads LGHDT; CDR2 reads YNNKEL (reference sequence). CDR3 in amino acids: CASSQGQGAGYTF. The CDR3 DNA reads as TGTGCCAGCAGCCAGGGACAGGGGGCTGGCTACACCTTC.

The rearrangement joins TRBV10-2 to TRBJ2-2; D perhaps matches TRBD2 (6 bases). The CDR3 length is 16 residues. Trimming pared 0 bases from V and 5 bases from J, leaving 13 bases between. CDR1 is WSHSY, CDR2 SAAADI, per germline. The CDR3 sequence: CASSESGSGGTGELFF. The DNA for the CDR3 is TGCGCCAGCAGTGAGTCGGGTAGCGGAGGGACCGGGGAGCTGTTTTTT.

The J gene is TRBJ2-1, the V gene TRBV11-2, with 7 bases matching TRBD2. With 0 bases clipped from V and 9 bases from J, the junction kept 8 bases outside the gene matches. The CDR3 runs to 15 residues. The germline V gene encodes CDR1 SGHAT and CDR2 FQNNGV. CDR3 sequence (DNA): TGTGCCAGCAGCTTAGATCGCGGGAGTTGGACTGAGCAGTTCTTC. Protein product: CASSLDRGSWTEQFF.

CDR3 sequence (DNA): TGCAGTGCTAGGCGATCCTACGAGCAGTACTTC. This codes for CSARRSYEQYF. This chain uses TRBV20-1 with TRBJ2-7; D is unclear. The CDR3 spans 11 residues. Germline CDR1 is DFQATT and CDR2 is SNEGSKA (reference sequence). V lost 3 bases and J 1 base, leaving 4 bases between the germline ends.

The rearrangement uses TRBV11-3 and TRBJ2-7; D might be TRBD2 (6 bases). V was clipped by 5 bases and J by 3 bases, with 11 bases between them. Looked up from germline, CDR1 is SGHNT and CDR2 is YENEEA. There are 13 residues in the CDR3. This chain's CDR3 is CASSRSGVYEQYF. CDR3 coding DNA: TGTGCCAGCAGCCGCTCGGGGGTCTACGAGCAGTACTTC.

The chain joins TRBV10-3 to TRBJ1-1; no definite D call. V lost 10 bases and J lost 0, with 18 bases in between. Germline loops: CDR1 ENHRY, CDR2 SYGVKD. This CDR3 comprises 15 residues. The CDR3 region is CATRPGQALNTEAFF. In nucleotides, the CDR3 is TGTGCCACCCGACCTGGGCAGGCCCTGAACACTGAAGCTTTCTTT.

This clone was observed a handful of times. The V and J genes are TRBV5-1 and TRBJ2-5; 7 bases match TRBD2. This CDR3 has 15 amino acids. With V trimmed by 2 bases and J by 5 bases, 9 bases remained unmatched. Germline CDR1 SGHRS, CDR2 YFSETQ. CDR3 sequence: CASSFGGSGGETQYF. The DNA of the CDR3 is TGCGCCAGCAGCTTCGGCGGGAGTGGGGGGGAGACCCAGTACTTC.

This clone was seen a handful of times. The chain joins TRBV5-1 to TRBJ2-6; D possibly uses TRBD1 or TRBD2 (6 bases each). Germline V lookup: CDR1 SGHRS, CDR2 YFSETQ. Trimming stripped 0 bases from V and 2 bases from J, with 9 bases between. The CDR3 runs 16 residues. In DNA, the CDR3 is TGCGCCAGCAGCTTGGAGGGGGGCACTGGGGCCAACGTCCTGACTTTC. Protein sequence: CASSLEGGTGANVLTF.

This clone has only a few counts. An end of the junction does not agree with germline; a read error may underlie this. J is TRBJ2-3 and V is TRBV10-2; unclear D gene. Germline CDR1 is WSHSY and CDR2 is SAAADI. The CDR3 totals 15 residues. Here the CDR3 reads CASREYKESTDTQYF. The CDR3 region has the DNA TGCGCCAGCAGGGAGTATAAGGAAAGCACAGATACGCAGTATTTT.

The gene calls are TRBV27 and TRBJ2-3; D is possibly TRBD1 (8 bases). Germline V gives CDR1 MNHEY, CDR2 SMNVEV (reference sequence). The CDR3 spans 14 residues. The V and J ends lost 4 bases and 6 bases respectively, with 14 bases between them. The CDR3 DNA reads TGTGCCAGCAGTTACAGGGGGGGAGTGGATACGCAGTATTTT. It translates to CASSYRGGVDTQYF.

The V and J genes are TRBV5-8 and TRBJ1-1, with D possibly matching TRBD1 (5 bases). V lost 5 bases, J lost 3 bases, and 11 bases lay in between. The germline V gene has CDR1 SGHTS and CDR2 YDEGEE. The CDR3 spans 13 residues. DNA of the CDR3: TGTGCCAGCAGTGGGGGGAGGGACACTGAAGCTTTCTTT. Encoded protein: CASSGGRDTEAFF.

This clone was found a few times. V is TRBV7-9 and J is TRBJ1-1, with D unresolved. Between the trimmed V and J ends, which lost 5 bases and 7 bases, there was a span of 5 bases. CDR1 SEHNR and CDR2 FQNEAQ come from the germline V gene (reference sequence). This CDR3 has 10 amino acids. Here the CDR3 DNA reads TGTGCCAGCAGCGTATATGAAGCTTTCTTT. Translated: CASSVYEAFF.

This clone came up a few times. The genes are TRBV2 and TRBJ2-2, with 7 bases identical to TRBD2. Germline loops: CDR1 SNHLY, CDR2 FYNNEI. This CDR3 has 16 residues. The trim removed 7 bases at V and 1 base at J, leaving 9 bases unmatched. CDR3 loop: CASTPVASGNTGELFF. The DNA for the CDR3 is TGTGCCAGCACTCCGGTGGCTAGCGGGAACACCGGGGAGCTGTTTTTT. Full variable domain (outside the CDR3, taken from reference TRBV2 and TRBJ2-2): EPEVTQTPSHQVTQMGQEVILRCVPISNHLYFYWYRQILGQKVEFLVSFYNNEISEKSEIFDDQFSVERPDGSNFTLKIRSTKLEDSAMYFCASTPVASGNTGELFFGEGSRLTVL.

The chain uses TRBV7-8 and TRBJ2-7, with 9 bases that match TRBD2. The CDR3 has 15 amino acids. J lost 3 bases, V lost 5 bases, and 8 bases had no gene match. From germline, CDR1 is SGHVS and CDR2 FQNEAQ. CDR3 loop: CASSPPTSGSYEQYF. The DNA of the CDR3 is TGTGCCAGCAGCCCCCCGACTAGCGGCAGCTACGAGCAGTACTTC.

CDR3 loop: CASSRTQGGRGYTF. In DNA, the CDR3 is TGTGCCAGCAGTCGTACACAGGGAGGACGGGGCTACACCTTC. V gene TRBV6-5 combines with J gene TRBJ1-2, with a weak D call TRBD1 (6 bases). The germline V and J ends were trimmed by 5 bases and 8 bases, with 18 bases remaining between them. The CDR3 is 14 amino acids. In germline, CDR1 is MNHEY, CDR2 SVGAGI.

The CDR3 DNA follows: TGCGCCAGCAGCTTGGGGACAGGGATGGATACGCAGTATTTT. Translation gives CASSLGTGMDTQYF. The gene calls are TRBV5-1 and TRBJ2-3; 8 bases map to TRBD1. Trimming removed 0 bases from V and 6 bases from J; junction bases left unmatched: 3. The CDR3 runs to 14 residues. Germline CDR1 SGHRS, CDR2 YFSETQ.

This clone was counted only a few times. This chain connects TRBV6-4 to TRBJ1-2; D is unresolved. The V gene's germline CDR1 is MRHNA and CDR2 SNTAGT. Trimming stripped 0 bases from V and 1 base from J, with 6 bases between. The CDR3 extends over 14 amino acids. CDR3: CASSDSTVNYGYTF. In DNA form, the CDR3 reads TGTGCCAGCAGTGACTCGACGGTTAACTATGGCTACACCTTC.

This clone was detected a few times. CDR3 loop: CASSYGTSGTQYF. For the CDR3, the DNA is TGTGCCAGCAGCTACGGGACTAGCGGTACGCAGTATTTT. The chain links TRBV7-2 to TRBJ2-3; 11 positions agree with TRBD2. The CDR3 is made up of 13 amino acids. V trimming: 4 bases; J trimming: 8 bases; junction bases outside the gene matches: 2. Germline CDR1 and CDR2: SGHTA and FQGNSA. Drawing the rest from reference TRBV7-2 and TRBJ2-3, the complete variable domain is GAGVSQSPSNKVTEKGKDVELRCDPISGHTALYWYRQSLGQGLEFLIYFQGNSAPDKSGLPSDRFSAERTGGSVSTLTIQRTQQEDSAVYLCASSYGTSGTQYFGPGTRLTVL.

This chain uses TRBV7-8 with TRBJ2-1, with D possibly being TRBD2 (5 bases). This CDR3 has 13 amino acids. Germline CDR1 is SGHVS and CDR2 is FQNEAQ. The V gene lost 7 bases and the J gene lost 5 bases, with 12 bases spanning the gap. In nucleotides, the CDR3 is TGTGCCAGCATGGTTTGGGGAGACAATGAGCAGTTCTTC. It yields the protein CASMVWGDNEQFF.

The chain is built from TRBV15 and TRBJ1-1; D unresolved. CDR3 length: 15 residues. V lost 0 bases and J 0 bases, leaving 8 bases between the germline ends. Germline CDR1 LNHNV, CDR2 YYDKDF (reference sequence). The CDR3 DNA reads TGTGCCACCAGCAGAGAAAAGGGCTTGAACACTGAAGCTTTCTTT. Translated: CATSREKGLNTEAFF.

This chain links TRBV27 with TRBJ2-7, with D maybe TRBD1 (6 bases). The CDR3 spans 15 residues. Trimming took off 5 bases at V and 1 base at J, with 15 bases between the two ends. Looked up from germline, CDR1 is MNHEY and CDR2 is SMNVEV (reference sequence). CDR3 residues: CASSTHGTTSYEQYF. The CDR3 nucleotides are TGTGCCAGCAGTACTCACGGGACAACTTCCTACGAGCAGTACTTC.

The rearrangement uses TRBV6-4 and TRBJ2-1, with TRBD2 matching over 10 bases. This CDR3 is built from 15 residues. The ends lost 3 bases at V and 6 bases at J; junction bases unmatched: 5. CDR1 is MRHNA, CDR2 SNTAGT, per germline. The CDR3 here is CASSESGGASNEQFF. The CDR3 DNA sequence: TGTGCCAGCAGTGAAAGCGGGGGGGCTAGCAATGAGCAGTTCTTC.

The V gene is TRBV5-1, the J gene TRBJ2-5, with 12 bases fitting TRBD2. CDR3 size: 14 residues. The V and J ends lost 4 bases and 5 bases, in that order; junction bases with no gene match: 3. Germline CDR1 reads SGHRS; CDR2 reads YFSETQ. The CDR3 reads CASSLTSGRETQYF. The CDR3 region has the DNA TGCGCCAGCAGCCTCACTAGCGGGAGGGAGACCCAGTACTTC.

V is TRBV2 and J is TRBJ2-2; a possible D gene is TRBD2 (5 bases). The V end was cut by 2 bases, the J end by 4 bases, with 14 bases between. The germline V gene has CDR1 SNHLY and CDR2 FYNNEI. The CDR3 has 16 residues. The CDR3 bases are TGTGCCAGCAGTGAACAATCGGGATTCGGCACCGGGGAGCTGTTTTTT. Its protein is CASSEQSGFGTGELFF.